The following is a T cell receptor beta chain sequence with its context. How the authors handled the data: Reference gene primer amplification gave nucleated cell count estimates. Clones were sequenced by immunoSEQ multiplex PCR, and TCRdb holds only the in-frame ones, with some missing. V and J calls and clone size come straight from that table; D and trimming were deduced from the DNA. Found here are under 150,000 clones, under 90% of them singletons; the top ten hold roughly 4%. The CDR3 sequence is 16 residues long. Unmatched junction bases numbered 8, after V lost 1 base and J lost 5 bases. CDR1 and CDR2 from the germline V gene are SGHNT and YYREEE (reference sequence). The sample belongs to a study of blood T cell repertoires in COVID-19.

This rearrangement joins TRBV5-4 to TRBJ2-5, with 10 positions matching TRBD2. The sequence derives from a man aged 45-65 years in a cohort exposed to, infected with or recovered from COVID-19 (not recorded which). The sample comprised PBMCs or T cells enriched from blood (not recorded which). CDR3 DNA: TGTGCCAGCAGCTTGACTAGCGGGAAAGGGTCGGAGACCCAGTACTTC. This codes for CASSLTSGKGSETQYF.